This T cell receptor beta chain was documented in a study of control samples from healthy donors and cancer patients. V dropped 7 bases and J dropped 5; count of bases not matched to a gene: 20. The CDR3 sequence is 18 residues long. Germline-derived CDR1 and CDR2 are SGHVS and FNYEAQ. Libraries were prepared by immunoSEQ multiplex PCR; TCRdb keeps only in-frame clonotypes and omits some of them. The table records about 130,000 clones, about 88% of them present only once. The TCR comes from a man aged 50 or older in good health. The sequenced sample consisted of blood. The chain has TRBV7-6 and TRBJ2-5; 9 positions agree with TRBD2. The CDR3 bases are TGTGCCAGCACCAAAAGGGATCCTCTAGCGGGGAGGAAGGAGACCCAGTACTTC. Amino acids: CASTKRDPLAGRKETQYF.